This entry describes one T cell receptor beta chain. Its antigen is not identified. PCR used 60 Vbeta primers and 13 Jbeta primers. Assay used: immunoSEQ multiplex PCR; TCRdb lists only in-frame clones, some missing. The table lists 65,000 to 85,000 clones, roughly 90% of them singletons. The germline V gene has CDR1 SGHTA and CDR2 FQGNSA. V was pared by 11 bases and J by 12 bases, with 12 bases of the junction left unmatched. The CDR3 totals 14 residues. The sample belongs to a study of cytomegalovirus exposure and HLA in healthy donors. Study overall: Samples from HLA-typed donors yielded about 85 million unique TCRs in an early data release.

Study findings and constraints: TCR beta V segments were, for the most part, productive about 87% or about 30% of the time in an earlier analysis.

The TCR was taken from a woman aged 30 to 39 in good health and CMV-seronegative. The sample taken for sequencing was PBMCs. The V call is TRBV7-2, the J call TRBJ2-1; 14 bases match TRBD2. The CDR3 sequence is CAGSGLAGELGQFF. The CDR3 nucleotides read TGTGCCGGCTCGGGACTAGCGGGAGAGTTAGGGCAGTTCTTC.